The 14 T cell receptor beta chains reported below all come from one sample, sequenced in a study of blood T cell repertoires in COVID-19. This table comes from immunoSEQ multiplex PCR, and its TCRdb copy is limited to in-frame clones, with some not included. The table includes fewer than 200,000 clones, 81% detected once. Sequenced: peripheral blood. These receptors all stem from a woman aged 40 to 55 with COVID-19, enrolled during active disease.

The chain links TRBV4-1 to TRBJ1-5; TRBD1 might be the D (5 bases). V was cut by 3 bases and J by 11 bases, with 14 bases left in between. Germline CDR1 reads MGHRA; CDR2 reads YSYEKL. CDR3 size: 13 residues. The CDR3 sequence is CASSQIPGGAQHF. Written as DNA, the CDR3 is TGCGCCAGCAGCCAGATCCCGGGGGGAGCCCAGCATTTT.

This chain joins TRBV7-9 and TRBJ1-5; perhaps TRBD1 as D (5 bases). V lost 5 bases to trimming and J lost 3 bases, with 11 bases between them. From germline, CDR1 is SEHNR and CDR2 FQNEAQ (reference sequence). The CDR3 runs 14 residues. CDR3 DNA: TGTGCCAGCAGCCCAGGGCAGTTCAATCAGCCCCAGCATTTT. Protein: CASSPGQFNQPQHF.

DNA for the CDR3: TGCGCCAGCAGCCAAGCCACACAGGTCCTAAACACTGAAGCTTTCTTT. This codes for CASSQATQVLNTEAFF. The chain couples TRBV4-1 to TRBJ1-1; TRBD1 is a possible D gene (5 bases). Germline assignment: CDR1 MGHRA and CDR2 YSYEKL. The CDR3 has 16 amino acids. The V gene lost 1 base and the J gene lost 2 bases, with 14 bases spanning the gap.

The CDR3 DNA reads as TGCGCCAGCAGCTATTCAGGGCGTTATAATGAGCAGTTCTTC. It specifies CASSYSGRYNEQFF. V and J are TRBV5-1 and TRBJ2-1; D is possibly TRBD1 (5 bases). The ends were cut back, 3 bases at V and 7 bases at J, with 14 bases in the middle. This CDR3 has 14 residues. Germline values: CDR1 SGHRS, CDR2 YFSETQ.

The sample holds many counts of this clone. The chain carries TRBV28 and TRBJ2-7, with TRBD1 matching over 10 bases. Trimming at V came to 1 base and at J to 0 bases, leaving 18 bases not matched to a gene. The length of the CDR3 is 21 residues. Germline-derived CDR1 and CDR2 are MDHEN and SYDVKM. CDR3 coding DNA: TGTGCCAGCAGTTTATTTCTCGGTGGGGGACAGGGGATCCGGAGCTCCTACGAGCAGTACTTC. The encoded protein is CASSLFLGGGQGIRSSYEQYF.

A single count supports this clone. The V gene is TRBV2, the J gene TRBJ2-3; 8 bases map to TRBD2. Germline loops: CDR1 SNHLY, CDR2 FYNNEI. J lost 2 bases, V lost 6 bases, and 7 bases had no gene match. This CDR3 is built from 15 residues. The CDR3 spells CASSFAGGATDTQYF. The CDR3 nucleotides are TGTGCCAGCAGCTTCGCGGGAGGTGCCACAGATACGCAGTATTTT.

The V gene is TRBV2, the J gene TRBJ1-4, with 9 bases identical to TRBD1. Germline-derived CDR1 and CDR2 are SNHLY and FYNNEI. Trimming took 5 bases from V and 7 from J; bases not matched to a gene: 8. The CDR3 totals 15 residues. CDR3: CASSWTGELSEKLFF. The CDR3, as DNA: TGTGCCAGCAGTTGGACAGGGGAGTTGAGTGAAAAACTGTTTTTT.

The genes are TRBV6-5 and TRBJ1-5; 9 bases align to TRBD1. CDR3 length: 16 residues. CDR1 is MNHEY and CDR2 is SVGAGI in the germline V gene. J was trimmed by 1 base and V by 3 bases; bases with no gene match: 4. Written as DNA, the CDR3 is TGTGCCAGCAGTTATGCCGGGACAGGGAGCAATCAGCCCCAGCATTTT. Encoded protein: CASSYAGTGSNQPQHF.

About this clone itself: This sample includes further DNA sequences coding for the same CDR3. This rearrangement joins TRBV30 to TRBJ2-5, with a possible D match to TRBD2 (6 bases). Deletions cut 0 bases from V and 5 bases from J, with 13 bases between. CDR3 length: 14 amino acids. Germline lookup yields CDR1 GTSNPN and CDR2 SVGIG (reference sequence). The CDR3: CAWSVLAGGETQYF. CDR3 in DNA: TGTGCCTGGAGTGTATTAGCCGGAGGGGAGACCCAGTACTTC.

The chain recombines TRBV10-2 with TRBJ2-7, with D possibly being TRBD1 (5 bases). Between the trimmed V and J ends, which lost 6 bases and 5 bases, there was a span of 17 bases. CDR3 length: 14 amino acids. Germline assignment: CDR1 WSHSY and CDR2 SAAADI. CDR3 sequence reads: CASRPEQVFHEQYV. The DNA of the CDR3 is TGCGCCAGCAGGCCAGAACAGGTCTTCCACGAGCAGTACGTC.

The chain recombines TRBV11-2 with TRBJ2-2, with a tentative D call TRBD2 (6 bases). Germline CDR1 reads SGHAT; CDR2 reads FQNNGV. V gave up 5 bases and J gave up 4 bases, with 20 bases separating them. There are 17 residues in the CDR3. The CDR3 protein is CASSPWKGRSFTGELFF. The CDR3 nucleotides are TGTGCCAGCAGCCCGTGGAAGGGGAGGTCATTCACCGGGGAGCTGTTTTTT.

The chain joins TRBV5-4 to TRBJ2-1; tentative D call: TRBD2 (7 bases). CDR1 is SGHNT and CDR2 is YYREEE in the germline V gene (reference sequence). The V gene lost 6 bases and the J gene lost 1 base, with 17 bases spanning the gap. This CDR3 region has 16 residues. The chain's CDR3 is CASNPGGGGSYNEQFF. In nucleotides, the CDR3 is TGTGCCAGCAACCCTGGGGGGGGCGGTTCCTACAATGAGCAGTTCTTC.

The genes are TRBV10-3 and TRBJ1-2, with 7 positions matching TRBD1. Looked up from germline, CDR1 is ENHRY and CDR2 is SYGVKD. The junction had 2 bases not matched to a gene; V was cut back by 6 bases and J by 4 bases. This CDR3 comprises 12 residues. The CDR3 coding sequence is TGTGCCATCAGCCGGGACAGCTATGGCTACACCTTC. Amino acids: CAISRDSYGYTF.

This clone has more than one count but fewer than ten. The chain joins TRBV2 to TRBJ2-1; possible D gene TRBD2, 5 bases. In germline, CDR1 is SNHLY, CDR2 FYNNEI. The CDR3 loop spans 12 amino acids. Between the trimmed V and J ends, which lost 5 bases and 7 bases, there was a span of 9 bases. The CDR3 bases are TGTGCCAGCAGTCTCGGGGTAAATGAGCAGTTCTTC. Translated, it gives CASSLGVNEQFF.